One sample yielded the 2 T cell receptor beta chains listed below, sequenced in a study of blood T cell repertoires in COVID-19. Some clones are missing from TCRdb's copy, which holds only in-frame ones; the method was immunoSEQ multiplex PCR. The top ten clones hold 44% of a sample with about 35,000 clones, more than 80% of them seen once. The sample taken for sequencing was peripheral blood. These receptors all come from a man between 60 and 75 years old with active or convalescent COVID-19.

The CDR3 spells CASGLSGLSSTDTQYF. DNA of the CDR3: TGTGCCAGCGGTCTTAGCGGTCTTTCTAGCACAGATACGCAGTATTTT. The chain employs TRBV28 and TRBJ2-3; the D gene is possibly TRBD2 (6 bases). The CDR3 length is 16 residues. Germline V gives CDR1 MDHEN, CDR2 SYDVKM. The ends were cut back, 8 bases at V and 0 bases at J, with 18 bases in the middle.

The chain couples TRBV10-1 to TRBJ2-1; a weak D match, TRBD2 (6 bases). V was trimmed by 5 bases and J by 0 bases, leaving 20 bases between them. The CDR3 extends over 18 amino acids. Germline CDR1 WNHNN, CDR2 SYGVQD (reference sequence). In DNA, the CDR3 is TGCGCCAGCAGTCAAGTAAGGACTATTCACTTCTCCTACAATGAGCAGTTCTTC. Translated: CASSQVRTIHFSYNEQFF.